A selection of T cell receptor beta chains follows, all from one sample in a study of blood T cell repertoires in COVID-19. TCRdb's copy holds only in-frame clones and misses some; the assay was immunoSEQ multiplex PCR. Here the sample spans 300,000 to 450,000 clones, around 84% being singletons. Input material: peripheral blood. Receptors originate from a human donor with acute or convalescent COVID-19. The donor label of this sample is uncertain. CDR3s include the opening cysteine and the closing phenylalanine or tryptophan. D genes are given only for firm matches.

v_call,d_call,cdr3_length,j_call,cdr3_aa
TRBV2,.,15,TRBJ1-5,CASSPEGGKNQPQHF
TRBV27,.,16,TRBJ1-4,CASSLSRGLFNEKLFF
TRBV7-9,.,13,TRBJ1-1,CASSLSTHSEAFF
TRBV2,.,15,TRBJ2-5,CASSEGRSKQETQYF
TRBV18,.,14,TRBJ1-5,CASSKEHSNQPQHF
TRBV2,.,13,TRBJ2-7,CASSGQGGDEQYF
TRBV29-1,.,13,TRBJ1-1,CSGSETRNTEAFF
TRBV6-5,.,10,TRBJ2-1,CATKINEQFF
TRBV20-1,.,11,TRBJ1-1,CSASPYTEAFF
TRBV5-4,TRBD1,15,TRBJ1-2,CASSLERGPSYGYTF
TRBV11-1,TRBD1,16,TRBJ2-3,CASSPGQGKWTDTQYF
TRBV4-1,TRBD1,16,TRBJ2-2,CASSQVPSGTGGELFF
TRBV28,.,14,TRBJ2-7,CASIAGSTSYEQYF
TRBV27,TRBD1,15,TRBJ2-7,CASGYSGQGPHEQYF
TRBV5-4,.,16,TRBJ2-5,CASSSLSEAGGETQYF
TRBV30,TRBD1,19,TRBJ1-2,CAWSGRPGQDNLSNYGYTF
TRBV23-1,.,14,TRBJ1-5,CASSHRARRAPQHF
TRBV28,.,15,TRBJ1-1,CASSSSTAGGTEAFF